This T cell receptor beta chain originates from a study of cytomegalovirus exposure and HLA in healthy donors (dated by TCRdb to about 2017). Context from the whole study: In an earlier analysis of approximately 640 of the donors, 276 Gb of sequence data and just under 120 million unique TCR beta sequences from about 179 million T cells were reported. An early release that covered 500 to 800 HLA-typed donors contained 250 to 350 gigabases of sequencing data and tens of millions of unique TCR sequences. Of the roughly 400 genotyped donors, 65% to 90% were placed in the genetic ancestry cluster associated with self-reported Caucasian donors. The study was designed to test whether signatures of past pathogen exposure could be identified by cataloging public T cell receptors. The T cell repertoires of under 700 subjects were profiled by immunosequencing and related to cytomegalovirus serostatus. In addition to the first cohort of 666 subjects, a separate validation cohort of 130 or so different subjects was used. To predict cytomegalovirus infection status, the study combined high-throughput TCR immunosequencing, statistical association of individual TCRs with disease status, and machine learning. In a later analysis, previously published TCR beta repertoires from about 670 donors were re-analyzed and high-resolution HLA genotyping was added so that TCR occurrence patterns could be studied. Rather than drawing on any new phenotypic data, the later analysis identified candidate immune exposures from TCR beta sequences and the way those sequences occurred across donors. An earlier analysis of around 580 of the donors used high-throughput TCR beta sequencing to judge whether each TCR beta V gene segment behaved as functional or pseudogenic. Donor age, sex, ethnicity and CMV serostatus were compiled together with the repertoire data. Genome-wide SNP genotypes for about 65% of the 666 donors were used in a later genetic analysis, which treated that subset as a discovery cohort. All discovery cohort repertoires had been generated using a single sequencing platform. HLA typing included class I and class II loci at four-digit resolution. Typing coverage varied by locus: roughly 629-640 donors for A, B, C, DRB1 and DQB1; more than 500 for DQA1; nearly 610 for DPA1; approximately 490 for DPB1. A handful of DR-DQ haplotypes were handled as single units for association and clustering because linkage in the cohort was strong. Among about 400 genotyped donors of the cohort, an average of approximately 240,000 unique TCR beta nucleotide sequences was sequenced per donor, of which about 18% were non-productive.

The paper's findings and limits, for the study overall: Sequencing depth was assumed to be roughly uniform across donors in the presence/absence analyses, though that assumption may not hold. According to a later analysis, TCR association rates differed among HLA loci, with DRB1 alleles showing the most associated TCRs and HLA-C alleles showing the fewest. Compared with equally common non-associated chains, HLA-associated TCR beta chains in a later analysis were more clonally expanded and had lower generation probabilities. In a later genetic analysis, fewer N-insertions in productive TCRs were reported among donors in an Asian-associated ancestry cluster than the roughly 700-donor mean. CMV serostatus was the only immune exposure information available for the cohort. The earlier analysis of nearly 600 of the donors excluded roughly 16 rarely observed V segments, including chromosome 9 orphons, because counts were too low. The cohort was sequenced for TCR beta chains only, and without alpha or paired-chain data the features that could be detected were limited. Strong co-occurrence of HLA alleles, especially DR and DQ, made assigning TCR associations to individual alleles difficult. Most TCR sequences were seen in very few donors, while some public TCRs were found in many individuals. At a false discovery rate of 0.05, a later analysis linked 16,951 TCR beta sequences to specific HLA alleles. The authors suggested that the approach could potentially be extended to other disease states and immunological phenotypes. Three of the identified cytomegalovirus-associated TCR beta chains were confirmed in vitro to be specific for cytomegalovirus antigens. In a later analysis, several top co-occurrence clusters were reported to appear linked to parvovirus B19, influenza, CMV and Epstein-Barr virus. The classifier was reported to diagnose cytomegalovirus status with high specificity and sensitivity in both the original cohort and the validation cohort. A group of highly shared sequence variants was considered likely to be a technical artifact of the sequencing pipeline. Broadly in line with IMGT annotations, most TCR beta V segments showed up in productive rearrangements about 90% or about 30% of the time in an earlier analysis of several hundred of the donors. Because HLA typing was missing for some donors at each locus, association tests included only the typed subset. Correlated functional status among segregating V segments might be attributable to linkage disequilibrium, but an unknown experimental factor could not be ruled out. A further reported finding was that TCR beta sequences accurately predicted the HLA-A and HLA-B alleles for most subjects in the first cohort. An association between a missense DCLRE1C variant and V-gene and J-gene trimming of TCR beta chains was found in a later genetic analysis and replicated in an independent cohort. The study gave a list of 150 to 200 TCR beta chains associated with cytomegalovirus. Some IMGT-functional V segments, including TRBV6-2 and TRBV6-3, could not be told apart with the 87-base-pair reads, so those segments were excluded. According to a later analysis, most CMV-associated TCR beta chains appeared to be HLA-restricted, and the HLA associations seemed to be driven largely by CMV exposure.

The library came from the immunoSEQ multiplex PCR assay. A mixture of 60 forward primers for TCR Vbeta segments and 13 reverse primers for TCR Jbeta segments was used in the multiplex PCR. The CDR3 region of rearranged TCR beta genes was amplified from genomic DNA by a multiplex PCR assay. The amplified TCR beta libraries were sequenced on the Illumina HiSeq System as 87-base-pair reads. The published analysis was carried out like this. A later analysis tallied around 87 million unique TCR beta chains across the 660 or so repertoires, and around 9.9 million of those chains were shared by two or more donors. Raw reads were error-corrected and collapsed into unique sequences with a nearest-neighbor algorithm that merged closely related sequences to remove PCR and sequencing errors. Alignment of CDR3 sequences to IMGT reference sequences was used to assign V, D and J gene segments. For a sequence to be retained, a match of at least six nucleotides was required to both a V gene segment and a J gene segment. Rearrangements were called productive when the CDR3 lacked stop codons and stayed in frame with V and J; all others were non-productive. CDR3 was defined by IMGT convention, running from the second conserved V-encoded cysteine to the conserved J-encoded phenylalanine. The earlier analysis of more than 450 of the donors excluded sequences that lacked an unambiguous match to a single V gene segment. In an earlier analysis of a few hundred of the donors, a V segment was called functional when productive rearrangements were above 56.7%, and segregating when the standard deviation between donors exceeded 5%. A statistical classification framework was built for diagnosing cytomegalovirus status from the catalog of TCR beta chain sequences. In a later analysis, TCR nucleotide sequences were compared against IMGT/GENE-DB human TR gene sequences so that V and J genes could be assigned. In a later analysis, CDR3 sequences and most-parsimonious VDJ recombination scenarios were assigned using the TCRdist pipeline. In a later analysis, each TCR beta chain was defined by its CDR3 amino acid sequence together with its V-gene family, and reads lacking a unique V-gene family were excluded. To address suspected cross-contamination and a sequencing artifact, a later analysis removed approximately 600 highly shared, low-generation-probability nucleotide sequences. In a later analysis, a clonal expansion index was calculated for each public chain from normalized within-repertoire ranks of inferred template counts. A later analysis computed generation probabilities with a VDJ recombination model fitted to out-of-frame rearrangements, and checked the results against IGoR. Hypergeometric tests were used in a later analysis to score TCR-TCR, TCR-HLA and TCR-CMV co-occurrence, with a repertoire-size bias correction applied to the TCR pairs. False discovery rates were estimated in a later analysis by permuting HLA or CMV assignments 20 times. In a later analysis, co-occurring TCRs were grouped with DBSCAN, and TCRdist sequence similarity was added when clustering was performed within HLA-allele-positive subsets. Repertoires with fewer than 30,000 or more than 120,000 public chains, plus five repertoires with anomalous nucleotide sharing, were excluded from co-occurrence clustering. This is the immuneACCESS table as TCRdb keeps it, with only in-frame sequences that have V and J called. A part of the clones is gone; compared with another copy, unresolved V genes explain less than half, and the rest is unexplained. The DNA was the basis for D and trimming; V, J and clone size are from that table. For this sample the table gives some 65,000 clones, of which 62% were detected only once. The ten largest clones take up approximately 2.6% of the sample.

V loses 0 bases at its end and J loses 0 bases; junction bases beyond the gene matches: 6. CDR3 length: 16 amino acids, cysteine to phenylalanine. The entry retains the CDR3 DNA only, 48 bases that are in frame from base 1. CDR1 GTSNPN and CDR2 SVGIG are derived from the germline V gene (reference sequence). In total, more than 500 healthy bone marrow donors made up the cohort. At the time of sampling, every cohort member was nominally healthy, though immune exposures that went unrecorded were likely present. The donor tested CMV seronegative, placing the donor among the approximately 400 seronegative members of the cohort. Every donor gave a peripheral blood sample, and the peripheral blood mononuclear cells from that sample were used for TCR beta sequencing. Genomic DNA was extracted from the blood cell samples with the Qiagen DNeasy Blood Extraction Kit. Only one count was recorded for this clone. Its specific antigen is unknown. Per-base quality was not reported, and no clone a single base away is much larger than it.

Material: PBMCs. The sequence links TRBV30 to TRBJ1-2, and 8 bases in between align with TRBD1. The TCR sequence derives from a man aged 30 to 45 in good health and CMV-seronegative. The CDR3 reads as follows: CAWSVSWTGPNYGYTF. The DNA reads TGTGCCTGGAGTGTAAGCTGGACAGGGCCTAACTATGGCTACACCTTC.